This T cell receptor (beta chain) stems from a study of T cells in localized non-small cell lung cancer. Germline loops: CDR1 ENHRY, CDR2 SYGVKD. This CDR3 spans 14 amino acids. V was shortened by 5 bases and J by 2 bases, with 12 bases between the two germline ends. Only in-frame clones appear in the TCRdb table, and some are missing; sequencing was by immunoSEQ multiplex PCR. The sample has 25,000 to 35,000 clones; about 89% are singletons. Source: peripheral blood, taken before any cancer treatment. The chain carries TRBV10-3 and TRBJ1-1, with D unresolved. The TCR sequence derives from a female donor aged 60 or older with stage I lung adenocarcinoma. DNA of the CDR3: TGTGCCATCAGTACCGGGCCCCAAAACACTGAAGCTTTCTTT. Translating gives CAISTGPQNTEAFF.